This T cell receptor beta chain was captured in a study of T cells in narcolepsy. Profiled with immunoSEQ multiplex PCR; TCRdb holds only in-frame clones, not every one. Found here are about 24,000 clones, roughly 85% of them singletons; the top ten hold roughly a tenth. The CDR3 is 14 amino acids. Germline CDR1 and CDR2: MDHEN and SYDVKM. V was cut by 6 bases and J by 1 base, with 9 bases left in between. The V call is TRBV28, the J call TRBJ1-4; D unclear. This sequence originates from a human donor in good health. The sample comprised memory (CD45RA-) CD4+ T cells from blood. The CDR3 is CASSQVLTNEKLFF. The CDR3, as DNA: TGTGCCAGCAGCCAAGTACTAACTAATGAAAAACTGTTTTTT.